These T cell receptor beta chains were read from a single sample in a study of blood T cell repertoires in COVID-19. Generated by immunoSEQ multiplex PCR, the TCRdb table keeps only in-frame clones and is missing some. The data hold over 200,000 clones, with 80% to 90% observed a single time. The sequenced sample consisted of peripheral blood. The receptors were sampled from a middle-aged man who had recovered from COVID-19. Both conserved end residues are part of each CDR3. D genes are given only for firm matches. Expanded clones are given a class, and other clones once, few, many or no size at all.

NA TRBJ1-2 TRBV5-1 NA TGCGCCAGCAGCACGGGTCAGCCGGGAACGTATGGCTACACCTTC CASSTGQPGTYGYTF
NA TRBJ2-7 TRBV5-6 TRBD1 TGTGCCAGCAGCGTCGGGACAGGTTACTCCTACGAGCAGTACTTC CASSVGTGYSYEQYF
NA TRBJ2-1 TRBV27 NA TGTGCCAGCAGTACCTCCCAGGTAGGAGGGTCCCCGAATGAGCAGTTCTTC CASSTSQVGGSPNEQFF
NA TRBJ2-3 TRBV27 NA TGTGCCAGCAGTTTATATCCAGGCACAGATACGCAGTATTTT CASSLYPGTDTQYF
NA TRBJ2-1 TRBV10-3 TRBD2 TGTGCCATCAGTGAGGCGACTAGCGGAATCAATGAGCAGTTCTTC CAISEATSGINEQFF
NA TRBJ2-5 TRBV6-5 TRBD2 TGTGCCAGCAGTTACTCAAGCGGGACGTACCAAGAGACCCAGTACTTC CASSYSSGTYQETQYF
once TRBJ2-1 TRBV7-2 NA TGTGCCAGCAGGGACAGCTCCTACAATGAGCAGTTCTTC CASRDSSYNEQFF
NA TRBJ2-5 TRBV18 TRBD1 TGTGCCAGCTCACCACTGAGGACAGGAGGTGGGGAGACCCAGTACTTC CASSPLRTGGGETQYF
NA TRBJ2-1 TRBV5-1 TRBD2 TGCGCCAGCAGCCCTTGGAGACCCGGGACTAGCTTCTCTAGGGCCTACAATGAGCAGTTCTTC CASSPWRPGTSFSRAYNEQFF
NA TRBJ2-7 TRBV30 TRBD1 TGTGCCTGGAGTGAGGACAGGGGGCTTTTGGACGAGCAGTACTTC CAWSEDRGLLDEQYF
NA TRBJ2-1 TRBV5-4 NA TGTGCCAGCATGGGGGGGGCCCCCAGCCCCTACAATGAGCAGTTCTTC CASMGGAPSPYNEQFF
once TRBJ2-5 TRBV11-3 NA TGTGCCAGCAGCTCCCGACAGAAGGAAGAGACCCAGTACTTC CASSSRQKEETQYF
NA TRBJ1-2 TRBV5-1 NA TGCGCCAGCAGCTTGCAGGGTATGGGCTATGGCTACACCTTC CASSLQGMGYGYTF
NA TRBJ2-3 TRBV5-1 TRBD2 TGCGCCAGCAGCTTGACTAGCGGGAGGGCTACAGATACGCAGTATTTT CASSLTSGRATDTQYF
NA TRBJ1-6 TRBV11-3 NA TGTGCCAGCAGGGGGGGGGCGAGCTCCTATAATTCACCCCTCCACTTT CASRGGASSYNSPLHF
NA TRBJ2-7 TRBV18 TRBD1 TGTGCCAGCTCTTGGGACAGGGGCGCGGTCGAGCAGTACTTC CASSWDRGAVEQYF
NA TRBJ2-2 TRBV20-1 NA TGCAGTGCTAGTAGTAGGTCGGGAGCCGGGGAGCTGTTTTTT CSASSRSGAGELFF
NA TRBJ2-1 TRBV4-3 NA TGCGCCAGCAGCCAATCCAGAGGAAACGGGAATGAGCAGTTCTTC CASSQSRGNGNEQFF
NA TRBJ2-3 TRBV12-3/TRBV12-4 NA TGTGCCAGCGGGGTCGGGGAGGTGGGTACGCAGTATTTT CASGVGEVGTQYF
NA TRBJ2-2 TRBV7-8 TRBD1 TGTGCCAGCAGCACCACAGGGGGTTGGACCGGGGAGCTGTTTTTT CASSTTGGWTGELFF
NA TRBJ1-5 TRBV9 NA TGTGCCAGCAGCGGAGATGATCGGCCCCAGCATTTT CASSGDDRPQHF
NA TRBJ2-3 TRBV7-9 TRBD1 TGTGCCAGCAGCTCCCGGACAGGGTCGAGCGATACGCAGTATTTT CASSSRTGSSDTQYF
NA TRBJ1-2 TRBV11-2 NA TGTGCCAGCAGCCGACAGATTTCTATTAGGGGCTACACCTTC CASSRQISIRGYTF
few TRBJ1-1 TRBV30 TRBD1 TGTGCCTGGTCCGTTCAGGGGGCCACTGAAGCTTTCTTT CAWSVQGATEAFF
NA TRBJ2-7 TRBV18 TRBD2 TGTGCCAGCTCACCTGGAGTCGAGACTAGCGGCTCCTACGAGCAGTACTTC CASSPGVETSGSYEQYF
NA TRBJ2-7 TRBV28 NA TGTGCCAGCAGTTCCCGACAGAAACTCGACGAGCAGTACTTC CASSSRQKLDEQYF
NA TRBJ1-2 TRBV28 TRBD1 TGTGCCAGCAGTTTATTTTCAGGGGGCGGCTATGGCTACACCTTC CASSLFSGGGYGYTF
once TRBJ1-1 TRBV18 TRBD1 TGTGCCAGCTCACCTATCGGACAGGTGAACACTGAAGCTTTCTTT CASSPIGQVNTEAFF
NA TRBJ2-2 TRBV30 NA TGTGCCTGGAGTGTCGGGGGGCCTATAGTCGGGGAGCTGTTTTTT CAWSVGGPIVGELFF
NA TRBJ1-4 TRBV6-5 NA TGTGCCAGCAGTTACTGGGGGGGCCAAGGTGAAAAACTGTTTTTT CASSYWGGQGEKLFF
NA TRBJ1-2 TRBV6-6 TRBD1 TGTGCCAGCAGTTACAAGACAGGGCTCTATGGCTACACCTTC CASSYKTGLYGYTF
NA TRBJ2-7 TRBV7-9 TRBD1 TGTGCCAGCAGCTTTACTGGGACAGTCTACGAGCAGTACTTC CASSFTGTVYEQYF
NA TRBJ2-5 TRBV19 TRBD2 TGTGCCAGTAGTATACTAGCGGGAGGAGAAGAGACCCAGTACTTC CASSILAGGEETQYF
NA TRBJ2-7 TRBV2 NA TGTGCCAGCCACAAGGAGAGCGGCTTTGGAGAGCAGTACTTC CASHKESGFGEQYF
NA TRBJ2-7 TRBV2 TRBD2 TGTGCCAGCAGTGGAGCGGGAGGGGGAAGGTCCTACGAGCAGTACTTC CASSGAGGGRSYEQYF
NA TRBJ1-2 TRBV18 NA TGTGCCAGCTCACCAAGACAGGCTAACTATGGCTACACCTTC CASSPRQANYGYTF
NA TRBJ2-1 TRBV27 TRBD2 TGTGCCAGCAGTCGGCGGGGGAGAAACAATGAGCAGTTCTTC CASSRRGRNNEQFF
NA TRBJ1-2 TRBV29-1 NA TGCAGCGTTTCGGAGCAGGGAGGCTATGGCTACACCTTC CSVSEQGGYGYTF
NA TRBJ1-3 TRBV9 TRBD1 TGTGCCAGCAGCGTAGGGGTGGGGACAGGGCTTAACACCATATATTTT CASSVGVGTGLNTIYF
NA TRBJ1-2 TRBV30 NA TGTGCCTGGAGTGCCGTCCTTCCGGGGGGCGCAAGCTATGGCTACACCTTC CAWSAVLPGGASYGYTF